The 18 T cell receptor beta chains in this list originate from one sample, sequenced in a study of CD8 T cells in ankylosing spondylitis (dated by TCRdb to the late 2010s). Receptor amplification or capture employed 5' RACE. The reads were generated on an Illumina HiSeq 2500. TCRdb trimmed public reads at Q25 via fastp, called clones via MiXCR and kept in-frame beta chains. Every entry covers one CDR3 protein and lists the most common genes and DNA from its rows. The sample data list more than 150,000 distinct CDR3 sequences, and 10% to 15% of these were observed just once. Together, the top ten hold about 15% of the sample. Sample: blood, either unsorted or a sorted T cell fraction (not recorded which). Receptor source: a male donor with ankylosing spondylitis or in good health (not recorded which).

This clonotype has a handful of counts. The J gene is TRBJ1-1, the V gene TRBV3-1; no definite D call. V was pared by 1 base and J by 4 bases, with 19 bases between. The germline gives CDR1 LGHDT, CDR2 YNNKEL (reference sequence). The CDR3 covers 17 residues. This CDR3 is CASSQVSRDAWGTEAFF. DNA for the CDR3: TGTGCCAGCAGCCAAGTGTCTAGGGATGCCTGGGGCACTGAAGCTTTCTTT.

This chain connects TRBV9 to TRBJ2-2, with unresolved D. In germline, CDR1 is SGDLS, CDR2 YYNGEE. V was clipped by 0 bases and J by 5 bases, with 2 bases between them. The CDR3 sequence is 12 residues long. CDR3 region: CASSVGTGELFF. As DNA, the CDR3 is TGTGCCAGCAGCGTAGGTACCGGGGAGCTGTTTTTT.

The chain couples TRBV5-1 to TRBJ2-7; 8 positions match TRBD1. With V trimmed by 0 bases and J by 7 bases, 6 bases remained unmatched. The CDR3 consists of 14 residues. The germline V gene encodes CDR1 SGHRS and CDR2 YFSETQ. Written as DNA, the CDR3 is TGCGCCAGCAGCTTGGGGACAGGGTACTTGGAGCAGTACTTC. This sequence encodes CASSLGTGYLEQYF.

The J gene is TRBJ2-7, the V gene TRBV5-1; D assignment may be TRBD1 or TRBD2 (5 bases each). The CDR3 covers 15 residues. Germline V gene lookup returns CDR1 SGHRS and CDR2 YFSETQ. V dropped 4 bases and J dropped 2 bases, with 16 bases sitting between them. The DNA for the CDR3 is TGCGCCAGCAGCCCGGGGCACGACTTCCCCTACGAGCAGTACTTC. It translates to CASSPGHDFPYEQYF.

This clonotype was seen a few times. The chain recombines TRBV7-7 with TRBJ2-1, with D possibly matching TRBD1 (5 bases). CDR3 length: 15 amino acids. Trimming took 1 base from V and 4 from J, leaving 11 bases between them. Germline CDR1 reads SSHAT; CDR2 reads FNYEAQ (reference sequence). CDR3 coding DNA: TGTGCCAGCAGCTTAGATAATGCAGGGTACAATGAGCAGTTCTTC. This gives the protein CASSLDNAGYNEQFF.

The V call is TRBV11-2, the J call TRBJ2-1; no reliable D call. V lost 4 bases to trimming and J lost 8 bases, with 12 bases between them. The CDR3 spans 13 residues. CDR1 and CDR2 (germline): SGHAT, FQNNGV. In nucleotides, the CDR3 is TGTGCCAGCAGCTCAACCCCCGCACATGAGCAGTTCTTC. Protein product: CASSSTPAHEQFF.

The J gene is TRBJ1-6, the V gene TRBV15, with D maybe TRBD1 (5 bases). Trimming pared 0 bases from V and 1 base from J, leaving 10 bases between. The V gene's germline CDR1 is LNHNV and CDR2 YYDKDF (reference sequence). This CDR3 has 17 residues. CDR3 in amino acids: CATSRDLTGSYNSPLHF. The DNA of the CDR3 is TGTGCCACCAGCAGAGACTTAACAGGTTCCTATAATTCACCCCTCCACTTT.

The CDR3 sequence is CASSHGTLEETQYF. CDR3 DNA sequence: TGTGCCAGCAGTCATGGGACTTTAGAAGAGACCCAGTACTTC. The chain couples TRBV3-1 to TRBJ2-5; D may be TRBD2 (6 bases). V lost 6 bases to trimming and J lost 3 bases, with 14 bases between them. In germline, CDR1 is LGHDT, CDR2 YNNKEL (reference sequence). The CDR3 sequence is 14 residues long.

The V call is TRBV5-5, the J call TRBJ1-3; D is undetermined. In germline, CDR1 is SGHKS, CDR2 YYEKEE (reference sequence). With 4 bases removed from V and 0 bases from J, the gap between germline ends came to 14 bases. This CDR3 contains 16 residues. Written as DNA, the CDR3 is TGTGCCAGCAGCCCCCAAGCTACGAGCTCTGGAAACACCATATATTTT. Its translation is CASSPQATSSGNTIYF.

This clonotype was recorded many times. The chain is built from TRBV7-9 and TRBJ1-1, with no clear D. Trimming pared 0 bases from V and 8 bases from J, leaving 7 bases between. Germline V gives CDR1 SEHNR, CDR2 FQNEAQ (reference sequence). CDR3 size: 12 residues. The CDR3 DNA reads as TGTGCCAGCAGCTTAGCGGTTCTGGAAGCTTTCTTT. It is translated as CASSLAVLEAFF.

This clonotype showed up just a few times. The chain combines TRBV29-1 with TRBJ2-3, with D tentatively TRBD1 or TRBD2 (6 bases each). The CDR3 spans 16 residues. Trimming shortened V by 6 bases and J by 2 bases, and 21 bases separated the two germline ends. The germline gives CDR1 SQVTM, CDR2 ANQGSEA. The CDR3 here is CSVTGASATNTDTQYF. CDR3 coding DNA: TGCAGCGTCACGGGGGCTAGCGCGACTAACACAGATACGCAGTATTTT.

This clonotype was detected many times. The chain couples TRBV11-2 to TRBJ2-1; D not resolved. Germline V gene lookup returns CDR1 SGHAT and CDR2 FQNNGV. V dropped 5 bases and J dropped 6 bases, with 8 bases sitting between them. The length of the CDR3 is 12 residues. CDR3 coding DNA: TGTGCCAGCAGCCCCTCGGGCAATGAGCAGTTCTTC. Protein: CASSPSGNEQFF.

This clonotype has ten or more counts. CDR3 loop: CASSLDRAYEQYF. The CDR3 DNA is TGCGCCAGCAGCTTGGACAGGGCCTACGAGCAGTACTTC. This sequence joins TRBV5-1 and TRBJ2-7, with D perhaps TRBD1 (6 bases). V was clipped by 0 bases and J by 2 bases, with 6 bases between them. Germline CDR1 and CDR2: SGHRS and YFSETQ. The CDR3 sequence is 13 residues long.

The V call is TRBV25-1, the J call TRBJ1-2; D not certain. Trimming cost V 3 bases and J 6 bases, with 17 bases left between them. Germline V gene sequence: CDR1 MGHDK, CDR2 SYGVNS. This CDR3 has 15 amino acids. The CDR3 spells CASSEQTPTRHGYTF. In DNA, the CDR3 is TGTGCCAGCAGTGAGCAGACACCGACAAGGCATGGCTACACCTTC.

There are a few counts of this clonotype. The rearrangement links TRBV15 to TRBJ2-7; D is uncertain. Trimming left V 0 bases short and J 3 bases short, with 12 bases between. Germline V CDR1 and CDR2: LNHNV, YYDKDF (reference sequence). This CDR3 spans 15 amino acids. CDR3 nucleotide sequence: TGTGCCACCAGCAGAGATCGGTTACTGTTCTACGAGCAGTACTTC. The encoded protein is CATSRDRLLFYEQYF.

This clonotype came up a few times. The chain employs TRBV30 and TRBJ2-6; D unclear. Between the trimmed V and J ends, which lost 7 bases and 0 bases, there was a span of 7 bases. This CDR3 comprises 13 residues. From germline, CDR1 is GTSNPN and CDR2 SVGIG (reference sequence). The chain's CDR3 is CALDFSGANVLTF. In DNA, the CDR3 is TGTGCCTTGGATTTCTCTGGGGCCAACGTCCTGACTTTC.

This clonotype has only a few counts. CDR3 region: CASSSTGGDHEQYF. For the CDR3, the DNA is TGTGCCAGCAGCTCGACAGGGGGCGACCACGAGCAGTACTTC. The rearrangement joins TRBV7-9 to TRBJ2-7, with TRBD1 identical over 10 bases. V trimming: 4 bases; J trimming: 5 bases; junction bases outside the gene matches: 5. The CDR3 consists of 14 residues. Germline V gene lookup returns CDR1 SEHNR and CDR2 FQNEAQ (reference sequence).

This chain joins TRBV3-1 and TRBJ1-2; D call uncertain. This CDR3 has 12 amino acids. V was cut by 1 base and J by 6 bases, with 6 bases left in between. Per germline, CDR1 LGHDT and CDR2 YNNKEL (reference sequence). CDR3 protein: CASSQAADGYTF. CDR3 in DNA: TGTGCCAGCAGCCAAGCCGCGGATGGCTACACCTTC. Filled out from reference TRBV3-1 and TRBJ1-2, the complete variable domain reads DTAVSQTPKYLVTQMGNDKSIKCEQNLGHDTMYWYKQDSKKFLKIMFSYNNKELIINETVPNRFSPKSPDKAHLNLHINSLELGDSAVYFCASSQAADGYTFGSGTRLTVV.